The 15 T cell receptor beta chains in this list originate from one sample, sequenced in a study of blood T cells in healthy people across ages. The use of a sample-barcoded 5' primer and a J-beta primer mix characterized a second PCR of 7 to 11 cycles. TCRdb itself ran the 5' RACE reads through MiXCR, one entry per CDR3 protein. Among 1.5 million to 1.9 million distinct CDR3 sequences listed, 40% to 45% were seen once. Sequencing was performed on blood. The receptors were sampled from a woman between 18 and 29 years old in good health.

V is TRBV28 and J is TRBJ2-7; TRBD2 might be the D (5 bases). Trimming removed 5 bases from V and 6 bases from J, with 14 bases in between. This CDR3 has 13 amino acids. Germline V lookup: CDR1 MDHEN, CDR2 SYDVKM. CDR3 bases: TGTGCCAGCAGTAGTCGGGCCGCGGGCGAGCAGTACTTC. Translation gives CASSSRAAGEQYF. Combining the CDR3 with reference TRBV28 and TRBJ2-7 gives the whole variable domain DVKVTQSSRYLVKRTGEKVFLECVQDMDHENMFWYRQDPGLGLRLIYFSYDVKMKEKGDIPEGYSVSREKKERFSLILESASTNQTSMYLCASSSRAAGEQYFGPGTRLTVT.

The rearrangement uses TRBV6-2 or TRBV6-3 and TRBJ1-1; no clear D gene. V was clipped by 6 bases and J by 2 bases, with 13 bases between them. Germline V gene lookup returns CDR1 MNHEY and CDR2 SVGEGT. The CDR3 is 14 residues long. The CDR3 bases are TGTGCCAGCAGGATCTGGGGAAGAAACACTGAAGCTTTCTTT. Residues: CASRIWGRNTEAFF.

The rearrangement joins TRBV4-1 to TRBJ2-7, with D uncertain. The CDR3 loop spans 15 amino acids. Germline values: CDR1 MGHRA, CDR2 YSYEKL. V lost 1 base to trimming and J lost 7 bases, with 17 bases between them. For the CDR3, the DNA is TGCGCCAGCAGCCAAGTCGGAACTCGCTACAATGAGCAGTACTTC. This sequence encodes CASSQVGTRYNEQYF.

The chain links TRBV6-6 to TRBJ2-5, with D possibly being TRBD1 (6 bases). The CDR3 runs to 14 residues. Germline V gene sequence: CDR1 MNHNY, CDR2 SVGAGI (reference sequence). Trimming stripped 2 bases from V and 3 bases from J, with 10 bases between. The CDR3 DNA follows: TGTGCCAGCAGTTACGCGAACAGGGAAGAGACCCAGTACTTC. This sequence encodes CASSYANREETQYF.

This clonotype was counted between two and nine times. The chain uses TRBV12-3 or TRBV12-4 and TRBJ1-2; 9 nucleotides line up with TRBD1. V shed 5 bases and J 2 bases; nucleotides not matched to a gene: 3. The CDR3 runs 14 residues. As DNA, the CDR3 is TGTGCCAGCAGTCACAGGGGGCCGAACTATGGCTACACCTTC. This gives the protein CASSHRGPNYGYTF.

The CDR3 spells CASSFSTGHTQYF. The CDR3 bases are TGTGCCAGCAGTTTTTCGACAGGGCATACGCAGTATTTT. The gene calls are TRBV27 and TRBJ2-3; 7 bases map to TRBD1. The length of the CDR3 is 13 residues. Germline trimming cut 3 bases from V and 7 bases from J; bases unmatched to any gene: 4. Germline lookup yields CDR1 MNHEY and CDR2 SMNVEV (reference sequence).

V usage is TRBV12-3 or TRBV12-4 and J usage is TRBJ2-1, with D perhaps TRBD1 (5 bases). The CDR3 runs to 14 residues. V dropped 3 bases and J dropped 9 bases, with 15 bases sitting between them. CDR3 loop: CASSFSAGSLEQFF. In DNA form, the CDR3 reads TGTGCCAGCAGTTTTTCAGCAGGGTCACTTGAGCAGTTCTTC.

The chain employs TRBV7-9 and TRBJ1-6; no firm D call. Per germline, CDR1 SEHNR and CDR2 FQNEAQ (reference sequence). The CDR3 totals 14 residues. The CDR3 DNA is TGTGGCCGGCTCCGGGGTAGGAGTAATTCACCCCTCCACTTT. Translation: CGRLRGRSNSPLHF.

This clonotype showed up just a few times. The chain is built from TRBV20-1 and TRBJ2-1, with TRBD2 matching 13 bases. Per germline, CDR1 DFQATT and CDR2 SNEGSKA (reference sequence). The trim removed 6 bases at V and 5 bases at J, leaving 4 bases unmatched. CDR3 length equals 14 residues. CDR3 protein: CSAGGLAGHNEQFF. In DNA, the CDR3 is TGCAGTGCCGGGGGACTAGCGGGACACAATGAGCAGTTCTTC.

Of note for this clonotype: The junction differs from germline at one of its ends, possibly a read error. The gene calls are TRBV7-9 and TRBJ1-2; unclear D gene. This CDR3 spans 13 amino acids. The germline CDR1 and CDR2 sequences are SEHNR and FQNEAQ (reference sequence). CDR3 sequence (DNA): TGTGCCAGCAGCTTAGGTCAGAGCTATGGCTACATCTTC. Its translation: CASSLGQSYGYIF.

V gene TRBV7-2 combines with J gene TRBJ2-7; 7 nucleotides match TRBD2. The germline V gene encodes CDR1 SGHTA and CDR2 FQGNSA. This CDR3 comprises 15 residues. The V and J ends lost 1 base and 6 bases, in that order; junction bases with no gene match: 9. The CDR3, as DNA: TGTGCCAGCAGCTTAGGGGCGGGAGCCCCCTTCGAGCAGTACTTC. Translation gives CASSLGAGAPFEQYF.

This clonotype was seen a few times. This chain links TRBV27 with TRBJ2-3, with 9 bases matching TRBD2. The CDR3 totals 15 residues. J was trimmed by 5 bases and V by 6 bases; bases with no gene match: 9. Germline assignment: CDR1 MNHEY and CDR2 SMNVEV (reference sequence). The DNA for the CDR3 is TGTGCCAGCAGCGCTCCTAGCGGGATTGGAGATACGCAGTATTTT. Protein sequence: CASSAPSGIGDTQYF.

This clonotype was seen more than once but under ten times. The chain carries TRBV7-3 and TRBJ2-3, with 9 bases fitting TRBD2. V was pared by 0 bases and J by 4 bases, with 5 bases of the junction left unmatched. Germline lookup yields CDR1 SGHTA and CDR2 FQGTGA. The CDR3 runs to 16 residues. In nucleotides, the CDR3 is TGTGCCAGCAGCTTAACAGGCGGGAGGGGGGCAGATACGCAGTATTTT. Its translation: CASSLTGGRGADTQYF.

This chain uses TRBV13 with TRBJ2-5; either TRBD1 or TRBD2 may supply D (5 bases each). The CDR3 consists of 13 residues. The V end was cut by 6 bases, the J end by 4 bases, with 12 bases between. Germline CDR1 reads PRHDT; CDR2 reads FYEKMQ (reference sequence). The CDR3 sequence is CASSYPGRETQYF. The CDR3 bases are TGTGCCAGCAGTTATCCAGGGAGAGAGACCCAGTACTTC.

The chain couples TRBV28 to TRBJ2-1; D call uncertain. V gave up 4 bases and J gave up 3 bases, with 19 bases separating them. The germline V gene has CDR1 MDHEN and CDR2 SYDVKM. This CDR3 comprises 17 residues. CDR3 nucleotide sequence: TGTGCCAGCAGTTCGGGTGGCTTGAGATCGTTCTACAATGAGCAGTTCTTC. Residues: CASSSGGLRSFYNEQFF. The full variable domain, its missing parts supplied by reference TRBV28 and TRBJ2-1, is DVKVTQSSRYLVKRTGEKVFLECVQDMDHENMFWYRQDPGLGLRLIYFSYDVKMKEKGDIPEGYSVSREKKERFSLILESASTNQTSMYLCASSSGGLRSFYNEQFFGPGTRLTVL.